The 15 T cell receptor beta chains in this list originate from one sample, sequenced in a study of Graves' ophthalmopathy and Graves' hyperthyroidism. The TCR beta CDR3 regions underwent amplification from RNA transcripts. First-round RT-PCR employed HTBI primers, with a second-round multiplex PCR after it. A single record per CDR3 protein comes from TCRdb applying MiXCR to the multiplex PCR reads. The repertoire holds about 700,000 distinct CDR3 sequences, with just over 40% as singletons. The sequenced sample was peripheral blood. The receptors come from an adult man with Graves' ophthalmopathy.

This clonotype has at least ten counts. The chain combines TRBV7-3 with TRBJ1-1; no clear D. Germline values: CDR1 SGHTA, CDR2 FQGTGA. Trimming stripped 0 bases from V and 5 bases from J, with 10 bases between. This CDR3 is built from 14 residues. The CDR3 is CASSLTPDTTEAFF. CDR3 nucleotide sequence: TGTGCCAGCAGCTTAACCCCCGACACGACTGAAGCTTTCTTT.

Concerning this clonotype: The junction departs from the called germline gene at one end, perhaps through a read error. Here the CDR3 reads CASSYSEGYEQYF. CDR3 sequence (DNA): TGTGCCAGCAGTTACTCGGAGGGTTACGAGCAGTACTTC. The chain has TRBV10-3 and TRBJ2-7; possibly TRBD2 for D (6 bases). This CDR3 is 13 amino acids long. Germline V CDR1 and CDR2: ENHRY, SYGVKD.

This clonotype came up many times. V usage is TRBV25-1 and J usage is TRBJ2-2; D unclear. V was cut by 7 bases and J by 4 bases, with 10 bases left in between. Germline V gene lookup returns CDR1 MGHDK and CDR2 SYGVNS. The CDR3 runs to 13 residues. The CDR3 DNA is TGTGCCAGCAAGAGGCACCCCACCGGGGAGCTGTTTTTT. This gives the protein CASKRHPTGELFF.

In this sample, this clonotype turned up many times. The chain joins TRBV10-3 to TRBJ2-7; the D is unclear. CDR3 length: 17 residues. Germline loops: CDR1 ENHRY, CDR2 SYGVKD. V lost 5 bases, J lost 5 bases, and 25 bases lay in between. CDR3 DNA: TGTGCCATCAGTACCTCTTCCGGACGTCCAACTACTGACGAGCAGTACTTC. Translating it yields CAISTSSGRPTTDEQYF.

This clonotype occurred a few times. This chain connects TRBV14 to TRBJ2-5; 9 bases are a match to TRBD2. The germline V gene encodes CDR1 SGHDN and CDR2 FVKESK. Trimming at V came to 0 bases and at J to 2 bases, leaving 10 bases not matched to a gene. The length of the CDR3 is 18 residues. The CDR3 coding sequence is TGTGCCAGCAGCCAAGATCCCATTCTAGCGGGGTCACAAGAGACCCAGTACTTC. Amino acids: CASSQDPILAGSQETQYF. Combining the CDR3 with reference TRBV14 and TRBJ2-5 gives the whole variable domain EAGVTQFPSHSVIEKGQTVTLRCDPISGHDNLYWYRRVMGKEIKFLLHFVKESKQDESGMPNNRFLAERTGGTYSTLKVQPAELEDSGVYFCASSQDPILAGSQETQYFGPGTRLLVL.

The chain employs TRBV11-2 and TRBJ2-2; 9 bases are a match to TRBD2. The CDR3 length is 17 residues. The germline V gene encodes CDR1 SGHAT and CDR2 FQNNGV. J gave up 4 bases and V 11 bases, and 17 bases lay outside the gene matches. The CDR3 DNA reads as TGTGCCTGGAGTGGGGTTAGCGGGGGACCGGGCACCGGGGAGCTGTTTTTT. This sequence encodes CAWSGVSGGPGTGELFF.

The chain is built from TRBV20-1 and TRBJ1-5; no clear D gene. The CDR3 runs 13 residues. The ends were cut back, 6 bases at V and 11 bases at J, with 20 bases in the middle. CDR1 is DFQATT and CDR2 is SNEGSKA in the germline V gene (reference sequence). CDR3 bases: TGCAGTGCCTTCCTTGGACGGCAAGAGACCCAGCATTTT. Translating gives CSAFLGRQETQHF.

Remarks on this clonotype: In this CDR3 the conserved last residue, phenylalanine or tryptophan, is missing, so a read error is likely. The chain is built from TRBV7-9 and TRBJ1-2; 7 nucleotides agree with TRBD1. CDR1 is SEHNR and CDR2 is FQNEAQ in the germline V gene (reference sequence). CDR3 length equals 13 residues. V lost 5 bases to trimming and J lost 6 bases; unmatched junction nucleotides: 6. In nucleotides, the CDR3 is TGTGCCAGCAGCGCCGGGACAGACGATGGCTACACCTCT. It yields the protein CASSAGTDDGYTS.

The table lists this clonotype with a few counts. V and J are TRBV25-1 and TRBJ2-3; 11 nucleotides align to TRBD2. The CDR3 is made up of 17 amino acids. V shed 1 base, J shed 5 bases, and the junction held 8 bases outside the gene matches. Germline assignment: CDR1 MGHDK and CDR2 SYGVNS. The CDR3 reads CASSEFGSGRAVDTQYF. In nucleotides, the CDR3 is TGTGCCAGCAGTGAATTCGGTAGCGGGAGGGCTGTAGATACGCAGTATTTT.

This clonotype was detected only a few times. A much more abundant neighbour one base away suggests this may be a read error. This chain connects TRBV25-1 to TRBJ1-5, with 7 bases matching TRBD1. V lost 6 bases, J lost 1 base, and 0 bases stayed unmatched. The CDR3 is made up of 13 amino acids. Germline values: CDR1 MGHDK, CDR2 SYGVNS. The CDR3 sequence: CASRGQSNQPQHF. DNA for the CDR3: TGTGCCAGCAGGGGACAGAGCAATCAGCCCCAGCATTTT.

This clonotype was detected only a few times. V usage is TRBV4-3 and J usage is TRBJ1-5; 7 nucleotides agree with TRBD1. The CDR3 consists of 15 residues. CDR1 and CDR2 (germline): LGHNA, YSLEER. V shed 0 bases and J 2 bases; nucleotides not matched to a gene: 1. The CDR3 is CASSQDGQGNQPQHF. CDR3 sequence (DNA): TGCGCCAGCAGCCAAGACGGACAGGGCAATCAGCCCCAGCATTTT.

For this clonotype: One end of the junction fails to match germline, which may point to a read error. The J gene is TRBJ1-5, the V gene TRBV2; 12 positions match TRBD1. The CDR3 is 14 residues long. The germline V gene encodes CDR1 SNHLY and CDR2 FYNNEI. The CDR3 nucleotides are TGTACCAGCAGTGAAGGGACAGGGGGCCAGCCCCAGCATTTT. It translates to CTSSEGTGGQPQHF.

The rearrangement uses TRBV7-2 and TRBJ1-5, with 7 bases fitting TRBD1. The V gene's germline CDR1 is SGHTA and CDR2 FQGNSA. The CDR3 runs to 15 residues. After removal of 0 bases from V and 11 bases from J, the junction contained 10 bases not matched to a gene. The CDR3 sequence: CASSLAAGGWETQHF. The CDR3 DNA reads TGTGCCAGCAGCTTAGCGGCAGGGGGTTGGGAGACCCAGCATTTT.

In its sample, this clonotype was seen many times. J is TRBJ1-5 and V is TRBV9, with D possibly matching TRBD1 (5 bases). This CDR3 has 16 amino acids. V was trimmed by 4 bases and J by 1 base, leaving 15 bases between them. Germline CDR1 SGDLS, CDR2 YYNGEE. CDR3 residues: CASSPRGSASNQPQHF. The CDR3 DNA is TGTGCCAGCAGCCCCCGGGGGAGCGCGAGCAATCAGCCCCAGCATTTT.

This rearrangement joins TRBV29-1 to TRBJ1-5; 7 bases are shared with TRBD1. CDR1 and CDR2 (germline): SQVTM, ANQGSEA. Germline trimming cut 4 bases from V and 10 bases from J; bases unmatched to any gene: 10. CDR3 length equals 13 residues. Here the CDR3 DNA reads TGCAGCGTTGGTTTTCAGGGGGGCGAACCCCAGCATTTT. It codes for CSVGFQGGEPQHF.